The 12 T cell receptor beta chains below all came from one sample that was sequenced in a study of metastatic and nonmetastatic thyroid tumors. Using MiXCR, TCRdb reanalyzed the PCR reads. The data show about 16,000 clones, roughly 32% seen once. No treatment had been given to any patient before thyroid surgery. Sequencing was performed on tumor tissue. The receptors derive from a female donor with papillary thyroid cancer or a benign thyroid nodule (not recorded which). Some clones in this sample may be carry-over from other donors' samples.

CDR3 loop: CAWSGGSVAFTDTQYF. The CDR3 DNA sequence: TGTGCCTGGAGTGGTGGTTCGGTAGCGTTCACAGATACGCAGTATTTT. V usage is TRBV30 and J usage is TRBJ2-3; tentative D call: TRBD2 (5 bases). Germline V gene sequence: CDR1 GTSNPN, CDR2 SVGIG (reference sequence). Trimming cost V 1 base and J 2 bases, with 16 bases left between them. There are 16 residues in the CDR3.

This clone was counted between two and nine times. The rearrangement uses TRBV12-3 or TRBV12-4 and TRBJ1-1, with D perhaps matching TRBD1 (6 bases). V lost 5 bases and J 2 bases, leaving 12 bases between the germline ends. The length of the CDR3 is 14 residues. For the CDR3, the DNA is TGTGCCAGCAGTCCCGGGACACCTAACACTGAAGCTTTCTTT. It translates to CASSPGTPNTEAFF.

The chain uses TRBV6-2 or TRBV6-3 and TRBJ2-7; D is perhaps TRBD2 (5 bases). The CDR3 is 13 residues long. Germline CDR1 MNHEY, CDR2 SVGEGT. V lost 4 bases to trimming and J lost 6 bases, with 13 bases between them. CDR3 nucleotides: TGTGCCAGCAGTTTTCCGGGAAGGAGCGAGCAGTACTTC. Translating gives CASSFPGRSEQYF.

Within the sample, this clone is medium-sized. The chain links TRBV19 to TRBJ1-5; TRBD1 is a possible D gene (6 bases). CDR1 LNHDA and CDR2 SQIVND come from the germline V gene (reference sequence). There are 15 residues in the CDR3. V lost 1 base and J lost 9, with 16 bases in between. CDR3 residues: CASSIVSAGVRPQHF. The CDR3 DNA sequence: TGTGCCAGTAGTATAGTGTCGGCAGGGGTTCGGCCCCAGCATTTT.

Comment on this clone: The conserved closing phenylalanine or tryptophan is absent in this CDR3, likely reflecting a read error. It is unclear where the CDR3 begins or ends on the DNA, so no DNA is shown, and the CDR3 is as TCRdb lists it. The chain joins TRBV19 to TRBJ1-5; whether TRBD1, the table's D call, matches the DNA was not checked. The CDR3 is 10 amino acids in total, end residues counted. The germline V gene has CDR1 LNHDA and CDR2 SQIVND (reference sequence). CDR3 loop: CASSAALDRD.

This chain connects TRBV11-3 to TRBJ2-7, with 9 positions matching TRBD2. CDR1 is SGHNT and CDR2 is YENEEA in the germline V gene. The CDR3 totals 15 residues. V was pared by 2 bases and J by 4 bases, with 6 bases of the junction left unmatched. CDR3 loop: CASSLFAGGPYEQYF. Here the CDR3 DNA reads TGTGCCAGCAGCTTATTTGCGGGAGGGCCTTACGAGCAGTACTTC.

The CDR3 is CASSLWRRGITGELFF. The CDR3 DNA is TGTGCCAGCAGCCTGTGGCGGCGGGGGATCACCGGGGAGCTGTTTTTT. The chain is built from TRBV5-6 and TRBJ2-2; 7 nucleotides match TRBD2. V lost 4 bases to trimming and J lost 4 bases; unmatched junction nucleotides: 10. This CDR3 contains 16 residues. Germline V CDR1 and CDR2: SGHDT, YYEEEE.

The V gene is TRBV18, the J gene TRBJ2-2; 8 nucleotides agree with TRBD1. The CDR3 contains 14 residues. The trim removed 2 bases at V and 4 bases at J, leaving 0 bases unmatched. Germline V gene lookup returns CDR1 KGHSH and CDR2 LQKENI. CDR3 loop: CASSPGQGTGELFF. CDR3 nucleotides: TGTGCCAGCTCACCAGGACAGGGCACCGGGGAGCTGTTTTTT.

The genes are TRBV11-3 and TRBJ1-3; D is unclear. Trimming took off 1 base at V and 5 bases at J, with 9 bases between the two ends. The CDR3 covers 14 residues. CDR1 is SGHNT, CDR2 YENEEA, per germline. The CDR3 here is CASSLVSDRNTIYF. Written as DNA, the CDR3 is TGTGCCAGCAGCTTAGTTTCAGACCGAAACACCATATATTTT.

The chain uses TRBV9 and TRBJ2-1, with a weak D call TRBD2 (5 bases). The CDR3 runs 14 residues. V lost 0 bases, J lost 8 bases, and 12 bases lay in between. Germline CDR1 is SGDLS and CDR2 is YYNGEE. The CDR3 protein is CASSVGGSAYEQFF. The CDR3 region has the DNA TGTGCCAGCAGCGTAGGCGGTAGCGCATATGAGCAGTTCTTC. The full variable domain, rest sourced from reference TRBV9 and TRBJ2-1, is DSGVTQTPKHLITATGQRVTLRCSPRSGDLSVYWYQQSLDQGLQFLIQYYNGEERAKGNILERFSAQQFPDLHSELNLSSLELGDSALYFCASSVGGSAYEQFFGPGTRLTVL.

This clone was detected only a few times. The J gene is TRBJ1-2, the V gene TRBV19, with a tentative D call TRBD1 (6 bases). The V gene's germline CDR1 is LNHDA and CDR2 SQIVND (reference sequence). Trimming took 7 bases from V and 7 from J, leaving 16 bases between them. CDR3 length equals 13 residues. The CDR3 region has the DNA TGTGCCAGTACCACTCTACAGGGCCGTGGCTACACCTTC. Protein product: CASTTLQGRGYTF. The entire variable domain, with the rest obtained from reference TRBV19 and TRBJ1-2, is as follows: DGGITQSPKYLFRKEGQNVTLSCEQNLNHDAMYWYRQDPGQGLRLIYYSQIVNDFQKGDIAEGYSVSREKKESFPLTVTSAQKNPTAFYLCASTTLQGRGYTFGSGTRLTVV.

This clone was recorded at least ten times. This chain connects TRBV2 to TRBJ2-5, with TRBD2 matching 7 bases. The CDR3 length is 12 residues. J gave up 7 bases and V 9 bases, and 8 bases lay outside the gene matches. CDR1 and CDR2 (germline): SNHLY, FYNNEI. CDR3 DNA: TGTGCCAGTACGCCTAGCGGTGGGACCCAGTACTTC. This gives the protein CASTPSGGTQYF.